These 20 T cell receptor beta chains were all obtained from the same sample, sequenced in a study of OX40 agonist ivuxolimab in advanced cancers. TCRdb's table, derived via immunoSEQ multiplex PCR, lists solely in-frame clones and lacks some. The top ten hold roughly an eighth of the sample, which has tens of thousands of clones, approximately 83% seen once. Specimen: CD4+ or CD8+ T cells sorted from blood, collected in a trial of the OX40 agonist ivuxolimab. These TCRs come from an adult with an advanced solid tumor such as melanoma, head and neck, liver or kidney cancer.

The chain recombines TRBV7-9 with TRBJ2-5, with D perhaps TRBD2 (5 bases). The germline V gene has CDR1 SEHNR and CDR2 FQNEAQ (reference sequence). CDR3 length: 14 residues. Between the trimmed V and J ends, which lost 3 bases and 1 base, there was a span of 9 bases. CDR3 in amino acids: CASSFLATQETQYF. The CDR3, as DNA: TGTGCCAGCAGCTTTCTAGCCACCCAAGAGACCCAGTACTTC.

The chain is built from TRBV4-1 and TRBJ1-5, with TRBD1 matching 7 bases. Per the germline V gene, CDR1 is MGHRA and CDR2 is YSYEKL. This CDR3 comprises 15 residues. V dropped 3 bases and J dropped 5; count of bases not matched to a gene: 7. The CDR3 reads CASSHTDRDDQPQHF. The CDR3 coding sequence is TGCGCCAGCAGCCATACAGACAGGGATGATCAGCCCCAGCATTTT.

The CDR3 loop reads CASSTSLLASSYNEQFF. The CDR3 DNA reads as TGTGCCAGCAGCACAAGCCTACTAGCGAGCTCCTACAATGAGCAGTTCTTC. This chain links TRBV5-8 with TRBJ2-1, with 7 bases lining up with TRBD2. Trimming at V came to 4 bases and at J to 0 bases, leaving 10 bases not matched to a gene. There are 17 residues in the CDR3. Looked up from germline, CDR1 is SGHTS and CDR2 is YDEGEE.

The genes are TRBV9 and TRBJ2-3; D not resolved. The CDR3 is 11 residues long. The germline gives CDR1 SGDLS, CDR2 YYNGEE. V was trimmed by 2 bases and J by 10 bases, leaving 8 bases between them. Here the CDR3 reads CASSVGGAQYF. CDR3 DNA sequence: TGTGCCAGCAGCGTCGGTGGGGCGCAGTATTTT.

The genes are TRBV7-2 and TRBJ2-7; no clear D. Trimming removed 6 bases from V and 6 bases from J, with 15 bases in between. The CDR3 loop spans 13 amino acids. Germline V lookup: CDR1 SGHTA, CDR2 FQGNSA. CDR3 in DNA: TGTGCCAGCAGTCACTCCTGGAATGGCGAGCAGTACTTC. This gives the protein CASSHSWNGEQYF.

The chain joins TRBV7-2 to TRBJ2-2; maybe TRBD2 (5 bases). Trimming shortened V by 6 bases and J by 3 bases, and 17 bases separated the two germline ends. Per the germline V gene, CDR1 is SGHTA and CDR2 is FQGNSA. The CDR3 totals 16 residues. The CDR3 spells CASRPTRGLHTGELFF. CDR3 coding DNA: TGTGCCAGCAGACCAACCCGCGGGCTCCACACCGGGGAGCTGTTTTTT.

The rearrangement uses TRBV15 and TRBJ2-3; the D is unclear. Trimming removed 0 bases from V and 1 base from J, with 5 bases in between. CDR1 is LNHNV and CDR2 is YYDKDF in the germline V gene (reference sequence). CDR3 length: 14 residues. DNA for the CDR3: TGTGCCACCAGCAGAGAACTCGGCACAGATACGCAGTATTTT. It is translated as CATSRELGTDTQYF. Supplemented by reference TRBV15 and TRBJ2-3, the full variable domain reads DAMVIQNPRYQVTQFGKPVTLSCSQTLNHNVMYWYQQKSSQAPKLLFHYYDKDFNNEADTPDNFQSRRPNTSFCFLDIRSPGLGDTAMYLCATSRELGTDTQYFGPGTRLTVL.

This sequence joins TRBV27 and TRBJ2-7, with 10 bases identical to TRBD2. V trimming: 6 bases; J trimming: 2 bases; junction bases outside the gene matches: 13. CDR1 is MNHEY, CDR2 SMNVEV, per germline (reference sequence). The CDR3 loop spans 17 amino acids. The CDR3 sequence: CASSPQRLAGATYEQYF. The CDR3 nucleotides are TGTGCCAGCAGCCCTCAGAGGCTAGCGGGAGCGACCTACGAGCAGTACTTC.

Within the sample, this clone is medium-sized (0.01 to 0.1%). The V call is TRBV5-1, the J call TRBJ1-2; D possibly corresponds to TRBD1 (6 bases). Germline lookup yields CDR1 SGHRS and CDR2 YFSETQ. The CDR3 totals 13 residues. Trimming stripped 2 bases from V and 3 bases from J, with 8 bases between. The CDR3 region has the DNA TGCGCCAGCAGCTTATACAGGGACTATGGCTACACCTTC. Its protein product is CASSLYRDYGYTF.

V usage is TRBV27 and J usage is TRBJ2-6, with TRBD1 matching over 8 bases. The ends lost 5 bases at V and 8 bases at J; junction bases unmatched: 5. CDR1 and CDR2 (germline): MNHEY, SMNVEV (reference sequence). The CDR3 extends over 14 amino acids. CDR3 loop: CASSPRTGSNVLTF. The CDR3, as DNA: TGTGCCAGCAGTCCTCGGACAGGGTCCAACGTCCTGACTTTC.

The rearrangement joins TRBV7-9 to TRBJ1-4; 10 bases fit TRBD1. The CDR3 has 13 residues. Germline assignment: CDR1 SEHNR and CDR2 FQNEAQ (reference sequence). J lost 5 bases, V lost 11 bases, and 5 bases had no gene match. Written as DNA, the CDR3 is TGTGCCGGAGTGACAGGGGGCAATGAAAAACTGTTTTTT. Translated, it gives CAGVTGGNEKLFF. Together with reference TRBV7-9 and TRBJ1-4, the CDR3 gives the full variable domain: DTGVSQNPRHKITKRGQNVTFRCDPISEHNRLYWYRQTLGQGPEFLTYFQNEAQLEKSRLLSDRFSAERPKGSFSTLEIQRTEQGDSAMYLCAGVTGGNEKLFFGSGTQLSVL.

This chain links TRBV7-3 with TRBJ2-1; TRBD2 matches 10 bases. Losses at the gene ends were 5 bases for V and 6 bases for J; bases not matched to a gene: 10. Germline V gene lookup returns CDR1 SGHTA and CDR2 FQGTGA. The CDR3 length is 16 residues. CDR3 loop: CASSPGGSGRFNEQFF. CDR3 coding DNA: TGTGCCAGCAGCCCCGGCGGTAGCGGGAGGTTCAATGAGCAGTTCTTC.

This chain uses TRBV19 with TRBJ2-1, with 8 positions matching TRBD2. J lost 1 base, V lost 9 bases, and 8 bases had no gene match. The CDR3 consists of 15 residues. The V gene's germline CDR1 is LNHDA and CDR2 SQIVND (reference sequence). As DNA, the CDR3 is TGTGCCAGCGGCAAAGCGGGAGTGTCCTACAATGAGCAGTTCTTC. Amino acid sequence: CASGKAGVSYNEQFF.

Worth noting for this clone: Other DNA sequences within the sample encode an identical CDR3. The chain employs TRBV4-1 and TRBJ2-2, with 7 bases lining up with TRBD1. The CDR3 has 15 amino acids. V gave up 4 bases and J gave up 0 bases; unmatched junction bases: 2. Germline lookup yields CDR1 MGHRA and CDR2 YSYEKL. The CDR3 DNA follows: TGCGCCAGCAGCCGGACAGGCGCGAACACCGGGGAGCTGTTTTTT. This gives the protein CASSRTGANTGELFF.

The chain employs TRBV5-1 and TRBJ1-2; D gene unclear. Deletions cut 4 bases from V and 0 bases from J, with 7 bases between. From germline, CDR1 is SGHRS and CDR2 YFSETQ. The CDR3 contains 13 residues. The CDR3 region has the DNA TGCGCCAGCAGCCCGGCTTCTAACTATGGCTACACCTTC. It specifies CASSPASNYGYTF.

The V and J genes are TRBV28 and TRBJ1-1; D remains ambiguous. The CDR3 runs 15 residues. V gave up 6 bases and J gave up 4 bases, with 18 bases separating them. The germline V gene has CDR1 MDHEN and CDR2 SYDVKM. CDR3 loop: CASRVLAVTGTEAFF. The CDR3, as DNA: TGTGCCAGCAGAGTCCTTGCGGTAACGGGCACTGAAGCTTTCTTT.

The chain is built from TRBV18 and TRBJ1-5; TRBD1 matches at 7 bases. Germline lookup yields CDR1 KGHSH and CDR2 LQKENI. This CDR3 region has 16 residues. V shed 5 bases, J shed 7 bases, and the junction held 14 bases outside the gene matches. The CDR3 bases are TGTGCCAGCTCAGAAACAACAGGGGCTTCCAGACAGCCCCAGCATTTT. Translating it yields CASSETTGASRQPQHF.

V gene TRBV11-2 combines with J gene TRBJ1-1; D remains unclear. CDR1 and CDR2 from the germline V gene are SGHAT and FQNNGV. This CDR3 region has 13 residues. V was pared by 2 bases and J by 0 bases, with 4 bases between. CDR3 DNA sequence: TGTGCCAGCAGCTTACAGCTGAACACTGAAGCTTTCTTT. This translates into CASSLQLNTEAFF.

The chain has TRBV4-1 and TRBJ1-1, with TRBD1 matching over 7 bases. Per germline, CDR1 MGHRA and CDR2 YSYEKL. The CDR3 is 14 amino acids. Trimming at V came to 6 bases and at J to 4 bases, leaving 8 bases not matched to a gene. Written as DNA, the CDR3 is TGCGCCAGCAGACCCGGGACAGTACCCACTGAAGCTTTCTTT. It specifies CASRPGTVPTEAFF.

The gene calls are TRBV10-2 and TRBJ1-2; D ambiguous. The CDR3 contains 13 residues. Trimming shortened V by 2 bases and J by 4 bases, and 8 bases separated the two germline ends. The germline V gene encodes CDR1 WSHSY and CDR2 SAAADI. The CDR3 coding sequence is TGCGCCAGCAGTGAGGATGGACGCTATGGCTACACCTTC. It translates to CASSEDGRYGYTF.